This T cell receptor (beta chain) stems from a study of blood T cell repertoires in COVID-19. The CDR3 length is 15 residues. Per germline, CDR1 SGHTA and CDR2 FQGNSA. The junction had 3 bases not matched to a gene; V was cut back by 1 base and J by 2 bases. Under the authors' procedure: It was from reference gene primer amplification that nucleated cell counts were estimated. Here immunoSEQ multiplex PCR was the method, and the copy in TCRdb shows in-frame clones only, minus some. V, J and clone size were drawn from that table, and D and trimming were deduced from the DNA. Here the sample spans 250,000 or so clones, just over 85% being singletons.

The V gene is TRBV7-2, the J gene TRBJ2-3, with 7 positions matching TRBD1. The sequenced sample was peripheral blood. This TCR was sampled from a woman aged 25 to 39 with active or convalescent COVID-19. In DNA form, the CDR3 reads TGTGCCAGCAGCTTAGTGGGACAGAACACAGATACGCAGTATTTT. Translation gives CASSLVGQNTDTQYF.